Following are 18 T cell receptor beta chains from one sample sequenced in a study of shared clonotypes between healthy human individuals. Clones were sequenced by immunoSEQ multiplex PCR, and TCRdb holds only the in-frame ones, with some missing. The sample lists about 1.9 million clones, 93% occurring once. As defined, naive CD8 cells were CD45RO-negative and positively selected for CCR7, with terminally differentiated effector memory CD45RA+ cells excluded. What was sequenced was naive CD8+ T cells from PBMCs. The origin of the receptors is a man aged 18 to 30 in good health. Some clones in this sample may be carry-over from other donors' samples.

Regarding this clone: Other DNA sequences within the sample encode an identical CDR3. The J gene is TRBJ1-5, the V gene TRBV5-1, with 11 positions matching TRBD1. CDR3 length equals 14 residues. The ends lost 3 bases at V and 7 bases at J; junction bases unmatched: 3. Germline CDR1 reads SGHRS; CDR2 reads YFSETQ. CDR3 sequence (DNA): TGCGCCAGCAGCTATGGGACAGGGGGGCAGCCCCAGCATTTT. It yields the protein CASSYGTGGQPQHF.

In the case of this clone: Other nucleotide sequences from this sample produce the same CDR3. The chain uses TRBV27 and TRBJ1-2; 8 positions agree with TRBD1. The length of the CDR3 is 13 residues. V shed 6 bases and J 6 bases; nucleotides not matched to a gene: 6. In germline, CDR1 is MNHEY, CDR2 SMNVEV (reference sequence). The CDR3 coding sequence is TGTGCCAGCAGCTATGGGACAGGTGATGGCTACACCTTC. This encodes CASSYGTGDGYTF.

The chain employs TRBV29-1 and TRBJ2-1; possibly TRBD2 for D (6 bases). The CDR3 covers 16 residues. The V end lost 3 bases, the J end lost 2 bases, and 17 bases lay between the germline ends. CDR1 and CDR2 (germline): SQVTM, ANQGSEA. The CDR3 protein is CSVDVGGAFPYNEQFF. DNA of the CDR3: TGCAGCGTTGATGTCGGCGGGGCCTTTCCCTACAATGAGCAGTTCTTC.

The V and J genes are TRBV2 and TRBJ2-7; 8 bases map to TRBD1. This CDR3 is built from 16 residues. Germline CDR1 SNHLY, CDR2 FYNNEI. V lost 8 bases and J lost 2; bases outside the gene matches: 14. CDR3 sequence: CASQKVQDRDTYEQYF. CDR3 DNA sequence: TGTGCCAGCCAGAAGGTGCAGGACAGGGACACCTACGAGCAGTACTTC.

The sample holds one count of this clone. The chain employs TRBV27 and TRBJ2-1; TRBD2 might be the D (5 bases). Germline values: CDR1 MNHEY, CDR2 SMNVEV (reference sequence). This CDR3 contains 18 residues. The V end lost 7 bases, the J end lost 4 bases, and 26 bases lay between the germline ends. Here the CDR3 reads CASINLKLGDFLYNEQFF. CDR3 sequence (DNA): TGTGCCAGCATCAACTTAAAACTCGGGGATTTCCTATACAATGAGCAGTTCTTC.

This chain uses TRBV19 with TRBJ2-7; 9 bases align to TRBD1. The trim removed 3 bases at V and 2 bases at J, leaving 8 bases unmatched. There are 16 residues in the CDR3. Germline V gene sequence: CDR1 LNHDA, CDR2 SQIVND (reference sequence). The CDR3: CASSIGTGFSPYEQYF. DNA of the CDR3: TGTGCCAGTAGTATTGGGACAGGGTTCTCCCCCTACGAGCAGTACTTC.

The chain combines TRBV7-9 with TRBJ1-2; 10 bases are a match to TRBD1. The CDR3 runs 17 residues. Trimming at V came to 4 bases and at J to 3 bases, leaving 11 bases not matched to a gene. Germline V gives CDR1 SEHNR, CDR2 FQNEAQ (reference sequence). CDR3 coding DNA: TGTGCCAGCAGCTCCGGGACAGGGGATTTGTACGACTATGGCTACACCTTC. Its protein product is CASSSGTGDLYDYGYTF. The full variable domain, with the rest looked up from reference TRBV7-9 and TRBJ1-2, is DTGVSQNPRHKITKRGQNVTFRCDPISEHNRLYWYRQTLGQGPEFLTYFQNEAQLEKSRLLSDRFSAERPKGSFSTLEIQRTEQGDSAMYLCASSSGTGDLYDYGYTFGSGTRLTVV.

The J gene is TRBJ2-6, the V gene TRBV10-2; unclear D gene. In germline, CDR1 is WSHSY, CDR2 SAAADI. V gave up 4 bases and J gave up 4 bases, with 5 bases separating them. The CDR3 sequence is 13 residues long. The CDR3 loop is CASSGRGANVLTF. The CDR3 DNA is TGCGCCAGCAGTGGCAGGGGGGCCAACGTCCTGACTTTC.

Remarks on this clone: This sample includes further DNA sequences coding for the same CDR3. V usage is TRBV27 and J usage is TRBJ2-7; no reliable D call. The CDR3 runs to 13 residues. V lost 5 bases, J lost 3 bases, and 11 bases lay in between. Germline V gene lookup returns CDR1 MNHEY and CDR2 SMNVEV (reference sequence). CDR3 nucleotide sequence: TGTGCCAGCAGTCCCCGGCATGGCTACGAGCAGTACTTC. Encoded protein: CASSPRHGYEQYF.

The gene calls are TRBV10-2 and TRBJ1-1; D remains ambiguous. This CDR3 spans 12 amino acids. The germline V gene encodes CDR1 WSHSY and CDR2 SAAADI. Between the trimmed V and J ends, which lost 8 bases and 10 bases, there was a span of 17 bases. The CDR3 DNA is TGCGCCAGCGGCCTCACCCTTCAGGTAGCTTTCTTT. This sequence encodes CASGLTLQVAFF.

This chain connects TRBV9 to TRBJ2-2; 7 bases map to TRBD1. The V and J ends lost 5 bases and 4 bases, in that order; junction bases with no gene match: 8. The length of the CDR3 is 15 residues. Germline CDR1 SGDLS, CDR2 YYNGEE. Written as DNA, the CDR3 is TGTGCCAGCAGTTCCCCTACAGGGGTCACCGGGGAGCTGTTTTTT. Protein sequence: CASSSPTGVTGELFF.

This rearrangement joins TRBV29-1 to TRBJ2-7; 13 nucleotides align to TRBD2. Trimming took 6 bases from V and 0 from J; bases not matched to a gene: 11. Germline V lookup: CDR1 SQVTM, CDR2 ANQGSEA. CDR3 length equals 17 residues. CDR3 in DNA: TGCAGCGTGGTAGGACTAGCGGGAGAAGGGAGCTCCTACGAGCAGTACTTC. Amino acids: CSVVGLAGEGSSYEQYF.

This chain uses TRBV25-1 with TRBJ1-1, with D possibly being TRBD1 (6 bases). V lost 6 bases and J 1 base, leaving 12 bases between the germline ends. The CDR3 extends over 14 amino acids. Germline CDR1 is MGHDK and CDR2 is SYGVNS. The DNA for the CDR3 is TGTGCCAGCAGCTGGACAGACCCGAACACTGAAGCTTTCTTT. It codes for CASSWTDPNTEAFF.

This chain joins TRBV28 and TRBJ2-3, with 7 bases identical to TRBD1. V was clipped by 3 bases and J by 2 bases; unmatched bases: 5. CDR3 length: 15 amino acids. Germline assignment: CDR1 MDHEN and CDR2 SYDVKM. The CDR3 bases are TGTGCCAGCAGTTTGAAGGGACAGTACACAGATACGCAGTATTTT. The encoded protein is CASSLKGQYTDTQYF.

The chain recombines TRBV19 with TRBJ2-7, with D uncertain. V shed 6 bases and J shed 3 bases, with 6 bases lying between them. Germline V gene lookup returns CDR1 LNHDA and CDR2 SQIVND (reference sequence). The CDR3 is made up of 11 amino acids. CDR3 protein: CASSADYEQYF. The DNA of the CDR3 is TGTGCCAGTAGCGCGGACTACGAGCAGTACTTC.

This chain joins TRBV27 and TRBJ2-3; 7 bases agree with TRBD2. V lost 5 bases and J lost 0; bases outside the gene matches: 14. Per germline, CDR1 MNHEY and CDR2 SMNVEV (reference sequence). The CDR3 totals 18 residues. The CDR3 DNA reads TGTGCCAGCAGTCCCACGGGCCTAGCGGCAATAAGCACAGATACGCAGTATTTT. This translates into CASSPTGLAAISTDTQYF.

The rearrangement joins TRBV28 to TRBJ1-1; 7 nucleotides line up with TRBD1. V shed 5 bases, J shed 4 bases, and the junction held 7 bases outside the gene matches. The CDR3 totals 14 residues. The germline V gene has CDR1 MDHEN and CDR2 SYDVKM. CDR3: CASSPMTGFTEAFF. For the CDR3, the DNA is TGTGCCAGCAGTCCTATGACAGGGTTCACTGAAGCTTTCTTT.

This chain links TRBV5-8 with TRBJ2-7, with D possibly being TRBD2 (5 bases). V gave up 1 base and J gave up 1 base, with 15 bases separating them. CDR1 is SGHTS, CDR2 YDEGEE, per germline. The CDR3 extends over 16 amino acids. CDR3 DNA: TGTGCCAGCAGCTTGTTAGGCGGGCAGGCGTCCTACGAGCAGTACTTC. It yields the protein CASSLLGGQASYEQYF.